Listed below are T cell receptor beta chains from one sample, sequenced in a study of cytomegalovirus exposure and HLA in healthy donors. Libraries were prepared by immunoSEQ multiplex PCR; TCRdb keeps only in-frame clonotypes and omits some of them. This sample carries approximately 90,000 clones, roughly 85% of them seen once, and the ten largest clones take about 7.7%. Sequencing was carried out using PBMCs. All receptors derive from a man aged 40-50 years in good health and CMV-seropositive. The CDR3 runs from the conserved cysteine through the conserved F or W. The D gene is left open where the match is weak. The listing skips clone size in some rows; elsewhere it reads once, few, many or a size class.

clone_size	j_call	d_call	v_call	cdr3_aa	cdr3_nt
-	TRBJ2-3	TRBD2	TRBV19	CASTLTSGTDTQYF	TGTGCCAGTACCCTTACTAGCGGCACAGATACGCAGTATTTT
-	TRBJ1-4	-	TRBV19	CASIGQSNEKLFF	TGTGCCAGTATAGGACAGAGCAATGAAAAACTGTTTTTT
-	TRBJ2-5	-	TRBV18	CASSPGQQETQYF	TGTGCCAGCTCCCCAGGACAGCAAGAGACCCAGTACTTC
-	TRBJ1-2	-	TRBV19	CASSTQGFRYGYTF	TGTGCCAGTAGTACCCAGGGGTTTAGGTATGGCTACACCTTC
few	TRBJ1-1	-	TRBV7-3	CASSSGVNTEAFF	TGTGCCAGCAGCTCCGGGGTGAACACTGAAGCTTTCTTT
-	TRBJ2-7	TRBD2	TRBV6-5	CASRRPSGGSYEQYF	TGTGCCAGCAGACGACCTAGCGGGGGCTCCTACGAGCAGTACTTC
-	TRBJ2-3	TRBD1	TRBV5-1	CASLPGTGFTDTQYF	TGCGCCAGCTTGCCCGGGACAGGGTTCACAGATACGCAGTATTTT
-	TRBJ2-5	TRBD2	TRBV7-9	CASRTSGSIQETQYF	TGTGCCAGCCGGACTAGCGGGAGTATCCAAGAGACCCAGTACTTC
-	TRBJ2-7	TRBD1	TRBV5-1	CASSLFGTASYEQYF	TGCGCCAGCAGCTTGTTCGGGACAGCATCCTACGAGCAGTACTTC
-	TRBJ2-3	TRBD1	TRBV6-6	CASSDLRDRRTDTQYF	TGTGCCAGCAGCGACCTCCGGGACAGACGCACAGATACGCAGTATTTT
-	TRBJ1-3	-	TRBV7-8	CASSFGSGNTIYF	TGTGCCAGCAGCTTCGGGAGTGGAAACACCATATATTTT
-	TRBJ1-5	-	TRBV30	CAWSVLTENQPQHF	TGTGCCTGGAGTGTACTGACAGAGAATCAGCCCCAGCATTTT
few	TRBJ2-2	TRBD1	TRBV27	CASTHGQGGTGELFF	TGTGCCAGCACTCACGGACAGGGGGGCACCGGGGAGCTGTTTTTT
-	TRBJ2-7	TRBD1	TRBV7-9	CASSGWTGVDEQYF	TGTGCCAGCAGCGGTTGGACAGGGGTGGACGAGCAGTACTTC
-	TRBJ1-1	TRBD1	TRBV19	CASKDRGGYTEAFF	TGTGCCAGTAAGGACAGGGGGGGGTACACTGAAGCTTTCTTT
-	TRBJ2-1	TRBD2	TRBV7-6	CASSLEGFEREGGSYNEQFF	TGTGCCAGCAGCTTAGAGGGATTTGAGCGGGAGGGGGGTTCCTACAATGAGCAGTTCTTC
-	TRBJ1-2	TRBD1	TRBV6-6	CASSYSGQVNNYGYTF	TGTGCCAGCAGTTACTCGGGACAGGTGAATAACTATGGCTACACCTTC
-	TRBJ2-7	-	TRBV15	CATSARFAYEQYF	TGTGCCACCAGCGCCCGGTTTGCCTACGAGCAGTACTTC
few	TRBJ2-5	TRBD2	TRBV19	CASSTGLAGGETQYF	TGTGCCAGTAGTACGGGACTAGCGGGTGGAGAGACCCAGTACTTC
-	TRBJ1-2	TRBD1	TRBV29-1	CSVGQGLGYGYTF	TGCAGCGTTGGACAGGGACTCGGCTATGGCTACACCTTC
-	TRBJ2-1	-	TRBV11-3	CASSLGRGWNHNEQFF	TGTGCCAGCAGCTTGGGAAGGGGGTGGAATCACAATGAGCAGTTCTTC
-	TRBJ2-7	TRBD2	TRBV5-1	CASSSGLAGGPYEQYF	TGCGCCAGCAGCTCGGGACTAGCGGGAGGTCCCTACGAGCAGTACTTC
-	TRBJ1-4	-	TRBV5-6	CASSWGVQNEKLFF	TGTGCCAGCAGCTGGGGGGTCCAGAATGAAAAACTGTTTTTT
-	TRBJ1-4	TRBD1	TRBV7-9	CASSLLLTGDEKLFF	TGTGCCAGCAGCTTACTTTTGACAGGGGATGAAAAACTGTTTTTT
-	TRBJ2-7	-	TRBV12-5	CASGVDRSTYEQYF	TGTGCTAGTGGTGTCGACAGATCAACCTACGAGCAGTACTTC
-	TRBJ1-6	-	TRBV11-2	CASSRESSSSYNSPLHF	TGTGCCAGCAGCAGAGAGAGTTCTTCCTCCTATAATTCACCCCTCCACTTT
-	TRBJ2-3	TRBD2	TRBV4-2	CASSQDRASGVTDTQYF	TGTGCCAGCAGCCAAGATAGGGCTAGCGGGGTCACAGATACGCAGTATTTT
-	TRBJ2-3	-	TRBV2	CAIQSGSTDTQYF	TGTGCCATCCAGAGCGGGAGCACAGATACGCAGTATTTT
-	TRBJ2-3	-	TRBV21-1	CASCPRGKDVVDSTDTQYF	TGTGCCAGCTGTCCACGGGGTAAGGACGTCGTAGACTCCACAGATACGCAGTATTTT
-	TRBJ2-1	TRBD2	TRBV30	CALTSGGLINEQFF	TGTGCCTTGACCAGCGGGGGGCTTATTAATGAGCAGTTCTTC
-	TRBJ2-5	-	TRBV18	CASSPAGYQETQYF	TGTGCCAGCTCACCGGCGGGGTACCAAGAGACCCAGTACTTC
-	TRBJ1-2	TRBD1	TRBV7-2	CASSSYGQANYGYTF	TGTGCCAGCAGCTCTTACGGACAGGCTAACTATGGCTACACCTTC
few	TRBJ1-2	TRBD1	TRBV19	CASTQNRGVYGYTF	TGTGCCTCTACCCAGAACAGGGGGGTCTATGGCTACACCTTC
-	TRBJ2-7	TRBD2	TRBV5-6	CASSSGTSGRYEQYF	TGTGCCAGCAGTTCCGGGACTAGCGGGAGATACGAGCAGTACTTC
-	TRBJ2-5	TRBD2	TRBV7-9	CASSWFPGLAGGTQETQYF	TGTGCCAGCAGCTGGTTTCCGGGACTAGCGGGAGGAACCCAAGAGACCCAGTACTTC
-	TRBJ2-3	TRBD2	TRBV11-2	CASSLAGGGTDTQYF	TGTGCCAGCAGCTTAGCGGGAGGAGGGACAGATACGCAGTATTTT
once	TRBJ2-2	TRBD2	TRBV5-1	CASSLELAATGELFF	TGCGCCAGCAGCTTGGAGCTAGCGGCCACCGGGGAGCTGTTTTTT
-	TRBJ1-1	-	TRBV7-6	CASSSRRDTEAFF	TGTGCCAGCAGCTCACGACGGGACACTGAAGCTTTCTTT
few	TRBJ1-1	TRBD1	TRBV25-1	CASSDIGVTGPSNTEAFF	TGTGCCAGCAGTGACATTGGGGTGACAGGGCCTTCGAACACTGAAGCTTTCTTT
-	TRBJ2-7	TRBD2	TRBV28	CASSFSGKNGEQYF	TGTGCCAGCAGTTTTAGCGGGAAGAATGGCGAGCAGTACTTC
-	TRBJ2-2	-	TRBV5-4	CASSLAPQGAGELFF	TGTGCCAGCAGCTTGGCACCACAAGGAGCGGGGGAGCTGTTTTTT
-	TRBJ2-3	TRBD2	TRBV7-6	CASSLSVAGLADTQYF	TGTGCCAGCAGCTTATCAGTAGCGGGATTGGCAGATACGCAGTATTTT
few	TRBJ2-1	TRBD2	TRBV6-4	CASSPTSGSYNEQFF	TGTGCCAGCAGCCCGACTAGCGGGAGCTACAATGAGCAGTTCTTC
-	TRBJ2-3	TRBD1	TRBV6-5	CASSQNPGQGLTQYF	TGTGCCAGCAGCCAGAATCCGGGACAGGGTCTAACGCAGTATTTT
few	TRBJ2-1	TRBD1	TRBV25-1	CASSGGQGVYNEQFF	TGTGCCAGCAGTGGGGGACAGGGGGTCTACAATGAGCAGTTCTTC
-	TRBJ2-3	TRBD2	TRBV10-3	CAISTTSGTSTDTQYF	TGTGCCATCAGTACGACTAGCGGCACTAGCACAGATACGCAGTATTTT
-	TRBJ2-1	-	TRBV5-1	CASRGDNEQFF	TGCGCCAGCAGGGGCGACAATGAGCAGTTCTTC
-	TRBJ1-5	TRBD1	TRBV5-1	CASSMGQGNNQPQHF	TGCGCCAGCAGCATGGGACAGGGTAATAATCAGCCCCAGCATTTT
-	TRBJ2-3	TRBD2	TRBV27	CASSLSLAGGTDTQYF	TGTGCCAGCAGTTTATCTCTAGCGGGGGGCACAGATACGCAGTATTTT
-	TRBJ1-5	-	TRBV19	CASSTPARDNQPQHF	TGTGCCAGTAGTACCCCCGCCAGGGACAATCAGCCCCAGCATTTT
-	TRBJ2-1	TRBD1	TRBV25-1	CASLHRGYNEQFF	TGTGCCAGTTTGCACAGGGGGTATAATGAGCAGTTCTTC
-	TRBJ2-7	-	TRBV6-6	CASSGTAEGVYEQYF	TGTGCCAGCAGTGGTACAGCGGAGGGAGTCTACGAGCAGTACTTC
-	TRBJ2-1	TRBD2	TRBV5-1	CASSLSGRVYEQFF	TGCGCCAGCAGCTTGAGCGGGAGGGTCTATGAGCAGTTCTTC
-	TRBJ1-1	TRBD1	TRBV28	CASIPSTGTVSTEAFF	TGTGCCAGCATACCATCGACAGGGACGGTGAGCACTGAAGCTTTCTTT
few	TRBJ2-7	-	TRBV7-7	CASSLADGGTYEQYF	TGTGCTAGCAGCTTAGCGGACGGGGGTACCTACGAGCAGTACTTC
-	TRBJ1-5	-	TRBV19	CASSIDPPTLGAIKGQPQHF	TGTGCCAGTAGTATAGACCCTCCCACGCTGGGCGCCATTAAGGGGCAGCCCCAGCATTTT
-	TRBJ2-6	TRBD1	TRBV5-6	CASSPYDRAGANVLTF	TGTGCCAGCAGCCCTTATGACAGGGCTGGGGCCAACGTCCTGACTTTC
-	TRBJ2-3	TRBD2	TRBV5-1	CASSLPSGVYDTQYF	TGCGCCAGCAGCTTGCCTAGCGGAGTTTATGATACGCAGTATTTT
once	TRBJ2-5	-	TRBV18	CASSPFQGGRETQYF	TGTGCCAGCTCACCCTTCCAGGGGGGCCGGGAGACCCAGTACTTC